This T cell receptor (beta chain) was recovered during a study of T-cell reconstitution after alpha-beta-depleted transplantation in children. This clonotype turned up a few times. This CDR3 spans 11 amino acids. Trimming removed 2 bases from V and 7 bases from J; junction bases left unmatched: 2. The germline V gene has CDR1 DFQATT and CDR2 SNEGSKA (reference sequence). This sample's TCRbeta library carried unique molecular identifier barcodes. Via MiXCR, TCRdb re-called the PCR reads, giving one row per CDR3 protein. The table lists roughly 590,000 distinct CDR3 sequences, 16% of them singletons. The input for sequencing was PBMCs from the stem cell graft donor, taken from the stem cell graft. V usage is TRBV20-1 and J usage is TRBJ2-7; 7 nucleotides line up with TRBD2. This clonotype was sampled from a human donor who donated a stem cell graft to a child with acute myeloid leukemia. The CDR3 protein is CSARSGGEQYF. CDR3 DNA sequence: TGCAGTGCTAGATCCGGGGGGGAGCAGTACTTC.